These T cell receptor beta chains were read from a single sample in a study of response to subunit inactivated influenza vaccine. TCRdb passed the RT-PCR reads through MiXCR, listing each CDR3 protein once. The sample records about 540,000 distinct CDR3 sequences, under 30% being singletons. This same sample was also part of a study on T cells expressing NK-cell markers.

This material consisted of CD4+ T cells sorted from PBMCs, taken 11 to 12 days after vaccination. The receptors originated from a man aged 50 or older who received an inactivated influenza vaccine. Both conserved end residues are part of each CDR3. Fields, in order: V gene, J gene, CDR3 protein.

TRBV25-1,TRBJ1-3,CASSDPGTGDRNTIYF
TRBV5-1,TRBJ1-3,CASSPEGNTIYF
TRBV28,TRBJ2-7,CASGRSRVGQYF
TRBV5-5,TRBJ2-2,CASSLEGLSAGELFF
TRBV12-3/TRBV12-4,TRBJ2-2,CLSRGTSTGELFF
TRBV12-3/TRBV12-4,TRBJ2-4,CASSLLADLTLAKNIQYF
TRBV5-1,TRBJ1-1,CASSVEVNTEAFF
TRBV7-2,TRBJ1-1,CASSLTVTEAFF
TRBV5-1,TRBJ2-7,CASSLPGGQYEQYF
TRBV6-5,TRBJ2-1,CASSYSRQFFF
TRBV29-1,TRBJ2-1,CSVEQLAQVSDEQFF
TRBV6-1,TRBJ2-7,CASSTQGVGEQYF
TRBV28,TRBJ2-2,CASLGGGSRNTGELFF
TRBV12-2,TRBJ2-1,CASRLEGQEQFF
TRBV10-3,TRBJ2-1,CAISDSGRDYNEQFF
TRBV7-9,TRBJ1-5,CASSREGSQPQHF
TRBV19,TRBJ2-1,CASSSKGLAAYNEQFF
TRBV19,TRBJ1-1,CASSIDEGEAFF
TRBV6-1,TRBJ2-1,CASSELAGLGVVQFF
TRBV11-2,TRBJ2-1,CASSLPGPSPYEQFF
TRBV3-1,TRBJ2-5,CASSLKSAGQFKETQYF
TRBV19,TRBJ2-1,CASSSTSSYNEQFF
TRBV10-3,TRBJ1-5,CAISEGQSNQPQHF
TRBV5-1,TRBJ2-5,CASSLPGRPETQYF
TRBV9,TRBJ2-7,CASSVGGADYEQYF
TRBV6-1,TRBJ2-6,CASSEALGGANVLTF
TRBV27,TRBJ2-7,CASSIYPSGTSIYEQYF
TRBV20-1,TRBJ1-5,CSARVRRSQHF
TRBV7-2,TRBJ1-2,CASSQVGTGGVGGYTF
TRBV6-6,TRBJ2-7,CASSPSSF
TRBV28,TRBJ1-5,CASDQGSSVQPQHF
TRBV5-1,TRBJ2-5,CASQEPQETQYF
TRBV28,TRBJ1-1,CASRAGGYTEAFF